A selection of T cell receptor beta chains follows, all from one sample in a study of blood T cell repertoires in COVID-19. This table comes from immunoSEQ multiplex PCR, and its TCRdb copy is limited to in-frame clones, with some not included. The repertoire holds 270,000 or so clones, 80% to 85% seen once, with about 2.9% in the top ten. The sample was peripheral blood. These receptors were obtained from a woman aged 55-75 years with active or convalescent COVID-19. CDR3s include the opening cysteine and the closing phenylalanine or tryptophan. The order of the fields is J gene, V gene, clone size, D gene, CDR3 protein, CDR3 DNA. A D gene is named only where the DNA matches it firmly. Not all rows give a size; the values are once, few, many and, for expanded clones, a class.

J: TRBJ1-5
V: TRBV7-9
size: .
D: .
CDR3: CASSRQGNQPQHF
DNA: TGTGCCAGCAGCCGACAGGGCAATCAGCCCCAGCATTTT

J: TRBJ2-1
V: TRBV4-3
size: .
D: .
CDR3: CASSQGPGEQFF
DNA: TGCGCCAGCAGCCAAGGTCCGGGTGAGCAGTTCTTC

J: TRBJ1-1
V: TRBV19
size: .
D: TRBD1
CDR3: CASSIGDRARDEAFF
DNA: TGTGCCAGTAGTATTGGGGACAGGGCCAGAGATGAAGCTTTCTTT

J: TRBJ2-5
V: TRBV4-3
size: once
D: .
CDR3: CASSQERGGGQTQYF
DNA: TGCGCCAGCAGCCAAGAACGCGGGGGCGGACAGACCCAGTACTTC

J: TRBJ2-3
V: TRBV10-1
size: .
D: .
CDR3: CASSEIQVRGPTDTQYF
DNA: TGCGCCAGCAGTGAAATTCAGGTCAGGGGTCCCACAGATACGCAGTATTTT

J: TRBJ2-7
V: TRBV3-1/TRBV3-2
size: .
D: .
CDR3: CASSQNLVQVTYEQYF
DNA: TGTGCCAGCAGCCAAAATCTCGTCCAGGTTACCTACGAGCAGTACTTC

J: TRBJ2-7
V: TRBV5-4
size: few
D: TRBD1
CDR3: CASSLRSDRGLEQYF
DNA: TGTGCCAGCAGCTTGCGTTCCGACAGGGGGCTAGAGCAGTACTTC

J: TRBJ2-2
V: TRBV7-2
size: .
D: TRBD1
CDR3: CASSLGQESGRELFF
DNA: TGTGCCAGCAGCTTGGGACAGGAGAGTGGTCGGGAGCTGTTTTTT

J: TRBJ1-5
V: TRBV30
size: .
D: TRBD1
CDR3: CAWSPGTGGNQPQHF
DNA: TGTGCCTGGTCCCCCGGGACAGGGGGCAATCAGCCCCAGCATTTT

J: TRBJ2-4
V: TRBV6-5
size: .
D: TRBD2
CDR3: CASRREGTKNIQYF
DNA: TGTGCCAGCAGGAGGGAGGGTACCAAAAACATTCAGTACTTC

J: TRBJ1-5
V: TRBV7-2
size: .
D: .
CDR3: CASSSLSGQPQHF
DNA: TGTGCCAGCAGCTCACTCTCGGGTCAGCCCCAGCATTTT

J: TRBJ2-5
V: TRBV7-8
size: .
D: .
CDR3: CASSPRLGDHQETQYF
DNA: TGTGCCAGCAGCCCCCGACTAGGGGACCACCAAGAGACCCAGTACTTC

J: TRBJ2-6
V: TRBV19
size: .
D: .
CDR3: CASSIGHVTSGANVLTF
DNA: TGTGCCAGTAGTATAGGACACGTCACCTCTGGGGCCAACGTCCTGACTTTC

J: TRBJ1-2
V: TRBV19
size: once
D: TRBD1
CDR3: CASTTGTGGWKINYGYTF
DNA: TGTGCCAGTACCACCGGGACAGGGGGCTGGAAGATCAACTATGGCTACACCTTC

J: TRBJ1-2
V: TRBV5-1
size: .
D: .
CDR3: CASSPGQIEEGYTF
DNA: TGCGCCAGCAGCCCTGGACAGATAGAAGAAGGCTACACCTTC

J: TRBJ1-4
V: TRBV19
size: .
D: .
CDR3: CASSIEGSGNEKLFF
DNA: TGTGCCAGTAGTATAGAGGGGAGTGGTAATGAAAAACTGTTTTTT

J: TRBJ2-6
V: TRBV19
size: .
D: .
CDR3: CAARSPGANVLTF
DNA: TGTGCCGCCAGGTCCCCCGGGGCCAACGTCCTGACTTTC

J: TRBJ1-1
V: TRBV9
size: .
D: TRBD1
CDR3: CASSGDRVGAFF
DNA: TGTGCCAGCAGCGGAGACAGGGTTGGAGCTTTCTTT

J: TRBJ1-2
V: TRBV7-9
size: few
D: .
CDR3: CASSLRLDSRFGYTF
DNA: TGTGCCAGCAGCTTAAGACTAGACAGTAGGTTCGGCTACACCTTC

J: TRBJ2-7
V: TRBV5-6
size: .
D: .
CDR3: CASSQRRYEQYF
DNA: TGTGCCAGCAGCCAGCGCAGATACGAGCAGTACTTC

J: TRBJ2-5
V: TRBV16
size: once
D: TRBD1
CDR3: CASSRRTGEEETQYF
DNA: TGTGCCAGCAGCCGTCGGACAGGGGAGGAGGAGACCCAGTACTTC

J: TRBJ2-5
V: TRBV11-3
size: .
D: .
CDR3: CASSLGSASETQYF
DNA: TGTGCCAGCAGCTTAGGTAGCGCCTCGGAGACCCAGTACTTC

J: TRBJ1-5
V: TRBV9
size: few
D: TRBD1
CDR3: CASSPRGQGQPQHF
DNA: TGTGCCAGCAGCCCACGAGGACAGGGCCAGCCCCAGCATTTT

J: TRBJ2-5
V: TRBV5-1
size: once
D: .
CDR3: CASSPPGRAGETQYF
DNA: TGCGCCAGCAGCCCCCCGGGAAGGGCGGGCGAGACCCAGTACTTC

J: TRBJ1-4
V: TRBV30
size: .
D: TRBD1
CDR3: CAWSIGGAGGEKLFF
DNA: TGTGCCTGGAGCATCGGGGGGGCAGGGGGTGAAAAACTGTTTTTT

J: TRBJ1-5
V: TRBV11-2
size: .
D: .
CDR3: CASSLGQVSNQPQHF
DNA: TGTGCCAGCAGCTTAGGGCAGGTTAGCAATCAGCCCCAGCATTTT

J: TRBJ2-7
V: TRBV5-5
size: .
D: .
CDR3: CASSLGFEFSYEQYF
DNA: TGTGCCAGCAGCTTGGGTTTCGAGTTTTCCTACGAGCAGTACTTC

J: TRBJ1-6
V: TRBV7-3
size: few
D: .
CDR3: CASSPSHNSPLHF
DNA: TGTGCCAGCAGCCCGTCTCATAATTCACCCCTCCACTTT

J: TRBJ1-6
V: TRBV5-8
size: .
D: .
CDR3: CASSFYYSVRYNSPLHF
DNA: TGTGCCAGCAGCTTTTATTATTCGGTGAGGTATAATTCACCCCTCCACTTT

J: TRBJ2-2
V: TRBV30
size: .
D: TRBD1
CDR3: CAWRKGVYRGRRTGELFF
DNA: TGTGCCTGGAGGAAAGGAGTATACAGGGGGCGAAGGACCGGGGAGCTGTTTTTT

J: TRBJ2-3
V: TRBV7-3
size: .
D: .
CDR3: CASSSDYTDTQYF
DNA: TGTGCCAGCAGCTCGGACTACACAGATACGCAGTATTTT

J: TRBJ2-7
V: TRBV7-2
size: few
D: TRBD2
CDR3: CASSLVGGAEYEQYF
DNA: TGTGCCAGCAGCTTAGTCGGGGGGGCCGAGTACGAGCAGTACTTC